Each of the 20 T cell receptor beta chains below was sequenced from the same sample in a study of T-cell reconstitution after alpha-beta-depleted transplantation in children. The TCRbeta library incorporated unique molecular identifiers. TCRdb called the PCR reads again in MiXCR, with one record for every CDR3 protein. Among approximately 130,000 distinct CDR3 sequences listed, roughly 10% were seen once. Sequenced material: PBMCs, mostly from graft donor cells, taken 180 days after TCRalphabeta/CD19-depleted stem cell transplant. All receptors derive from a girl in the first two years of life who had a stem cell transplant for combined immunodeficiency, so the T cells may come from the graft donor.

This clonotype was counted between two and nine times. The chain joins TRBV4-3 to TRBJ2-7; D unclear. Germline V gene lookup returns CDR1 LGHNA and CDR2 YSLEER. The CDR3 has 14 residues. V was shortened by 0 bases and J by 4 bases, with 10 bases between the two germline ends. For the CDR3, the DNA is TGCGCCAGCAGCCAAGAGCCCGTGGGGTACGAGCAGTACTTC. Protein: CASSQEPVGYEQYF.

This clonotype was picked up many times. The chain employs TRBV12-3 or TRBV12-4 and TRBJ2-2, with D perhaps TRBD2 (5 bases). The CDR3 sequence is 14 residues long. Trimming cost V 7 bases and J 6 bases, with 15 bases left between them. The CDR3 protein is CASTIGVRAGELFF. The CDR3 nucleotides read TGTGCCAGCACCATCGGGGTACGGGCCGGGGAGCTGTTTTTT.

This chain uses TRBV10-3 with TRBJ2-1, with TRBD2 matching over 10 bases. Trimming cost V 2 bases and J 5 bases; bases outside gene matches: 0. This CDR3 contains 14 residues. From germline, CDR1 is ENHRY and CDR2 SYGVKD. CDR3 region: CAISELAGDNEQFF. The CDR3 DNA follows: TGTGCCATCAGTGAGCTAGCGGGGGACAATGAGCAGTTCTTC.

This clonotype has only a few counts. This chain links TRBV6-4 with TRBJ2-7; D is perhaps TRBD2 (5 bases). Germline V gene data show CDR1 as MRHNA and CDR2 as SNTAGT. The CDR3 extends over 19 amino acids. V gave up 2 bases and J gave up 5 bases, with 28 bases separating them. CDR3 nucleotide sequence: TGTGCCAGCAGTGACCTTGCTGCCGGGATACGACCTACGGCCCACGAGCAGTACTTC. Its protein is CASSDLAAGIRPTAHEQYF.

This clonotype was picked up a small number of times. The chain employs TRBV10-3 and TRBJ2-2, with 10 bases aligning to TRBD2. The CDR3 length is 16 residues. J was trimmed by 1 base and V by 4 bases; bases with no gene match: 3. The germline CDR1 and CDR2 sequences are ENHRY and SYGVKD. In DNA form, the CDR3 reads TGTGCCATCAGTGGGACTAGCGGAAGGAACACCGGGGAGCTGTTTTTT. Amino acids: CAISGTSGRNTGELFF.

The chain couples TRBV29-1 to TRBJ2-7; D is undetermined. The germline CDR1 and CDR2 sequences are SQVTM and ANQGSEA. V was cut by 5 bases and J by 3 bases, with 14 bases left in between. This CDR3 has 13 amino acids. The CDR3 is CSVYVSTSYEQYF. The DNA of the CDR3 is TGCAGCGTTTATGTCTCCACCAGCTACGAGCAGTACTTC.

Ten or more counts support this clonotype. The CDR3 region has the DNA TGTGCCACCAGTGATTCCGGGACAGGACCGAGGTATGAGACCCAGTACTTC. This sequence encodes CATSDSGTGPRYETQYF. The rearrangement uses TRBV24-1 and TRBJ2-5; 8 positions agree with TRBD1. The V gene end was trimmed by 2 bases and the J gene end by 5 bases; junction bases not matched to a gene: 12. Germline CDR1 reads KGHDR; CDR2 reads SFDVKD. CDR3 size: 17 residues.

This clonotype was seen a few times. The chain employs TRBV12-3 or TRBV12-4 and TRBJ2-3; D is perhaps TRBD1 or TRBD2 (6 bases each). The CDR3 is 11 residues long. V lost 7 bases and J 14 bases, leaving 16 bases between the germline ends. For the CDR3, the DNA is TGTGCCAGCACCTACGGGGGCTTACGGTATTTT. Translated, it gives CASTYGGLRYF.

This clonotype was detected only once. The chain couples TRBV3-1 to TRBJ2-5, with D hard to call. CDR3 length: 15 amino acids. Trimming left V 0 bases short and J 4 bases short, with 12 bases between. Germline values: CDR1 LGHDT, CDR2 YNNKEL (reference sequence). This CDR3 reads CASSQDLAWRETQYF. CDR3 in DNA: TGTGCCAGCAGCCAAGATCTCGCTTGGCGAGAGACCCAGTACTTC.

In its sample, this clonotype was seen a few times. The V gene is TRBV11-2, the J gene TRBJ2-4; D not certain. The CDR3 is made up of 13 amino acids. With 4 bases removed from V and 7 bases from J, the gap between germline ends came to 11 bases. Looked up from germline, CDR1 is SGHAT and CDR2 is FQNNGV. In DNA form, the CDR3 reads TGTGCCAGCAGCTCTATAGGGTCGAACATTCAGTACTTC. The encoded protein is CASSSIGSNIQYF.

The chain uses TRBV2 and TRBJ2-5; TRBD2 matches at 9 bases. This CDR3 region has 15 residues. Germline CDR1 is SNHLY and CDR2 is FYNNEI. Trimming at V came to 0 bases and at J to 5 bases, leaving 4 bases not matched to a gene. The CDR3 DNA reads as TGTGCCAGCAGTGAAGCCGGACTAGCGATGGAGACCCAGTACTTC. Translating it yields CASSEAGLAMETQYF.

The rearrangement uses TRBV12-3 or TRBV12-4 and TRBJ1-1; D is ambiguous. The CDR3 length is 13 residues. With 3 bases removed from V and 8 bases from J, the gap between germline ends came to 13 bases. This CDR3 reads CASSLGSPTEAFF. In nucleotides, the CDR3 is TGTGCCAGCAGTTTGGGCAGTCCCACAGAAGCTTTCTTT.

This chain joins TRBV10-3 and TRBJ2-5, with a possible D match to TRBD1 (5 bases). In germline, CDR1 is ENHRY, CDR2 SYGVKD. V lost 0 bases and J lost 5, with 19 bases in between. The CDR3 contains 17 residues. Here the CDR3 reads CAISESYSTVPHETQYF. CDR3 sequence (DNA): TGTGCCATCAGTGAGTCATATTCGACAGTCCCCCATGAGACCCAGTACTTC.

This clonotype was seen only a few times. V usage is TRBV11-2 and J usage is TRBJ2-2; the D call may be TRBD1 or TRBD2 (5 bases each). Germline CDR1 reads SGHAT; CDR2 reads FQNNGV. The CDR3 has 19 amino acids. The ends were cut back, 4 bases at V and 2 bases at J, with 23 bases in the middle. This CDR3 is CASSSRGWRSRANTGELFF. The DNA for the CDR3 is TGTGCCAGCAGCTCAAGGGGATGGAGGAGCCGGGCCAACACCGGGGAGCTGTTTTTT.

On this clonotype itself: A read error may produce the germline difference seen at one junction end. The V call is TRBV7-2, the J call TRBJ2-7; 8 positions agree with TRBD1. Germline assignment: CDR1 SGHTA and CDR2 FQGNSA. The CDR3 is 18 amino acids. Written as DNA, the CDR3 is TGTGCCAGCAGCCTAGCCCGGAGGGCACAGGGGGATCCTCGAGAGCAGTACTTC. Its translation is CASSLARRAQGDPREQYF.

This clonotype has at least ten counts. V usage is TRBV5-1 and J usage is TRBJ2-7; D unclear. Trimming left V 2 bases short and J 6 bases short, with 15 bases between. The length of the CDR3 is 14 residues. CDR1 and CDR2 from the germline V gene are SGHRS and YFSETQ. The DNA of the CDR3 is TGCGCCAGCAGCTTAGAGATCTCTATAGCCGAGCAGTACTTC. Amino acid sequence: CASSLEISIAEQYF.

This clonotype appeared many times. Here the CDR3 reads CASQEEFTDTQYF. The CDR3 DNA sequence: TGTGCCTCCCAGGAGGAGTTCACAGATACGCAGTATTTT. The chain recombines TRBV6-1 with TRBJ2-3; tentatively, D is TRBD2 (5 bases). Per germline, CDR1 MNHNS and CDR2 SASEGT. Between the trimmed V and J ends, which lost 11 bases and 2 bases, there was a span of 14 bases. This CDR3 has 13 amino acids.

Many counts were recorded for this clonotype. The J gene is TRBJ2-1, the V gene TRBV5-1; D gene uncertain. The CDR3 is 12 amino acids. The V and J ends lost 4 bases and 6 bases respectively, with 8 bases between them. Germline lookup yields CDR1 SGHRS and CDR2 YFSETQ. Here the CDR3 reads CASSLMVNEQFF. CDR3 sequence (DNA): TGCGCCAGCAGCCTTATGGTCAATGAGCAGTTCTTC.

J is TRBJ2-7 and V is TRBV5-6, with 8 bases that match TRBD1. Trimming cost V 2 bases and J 3 bases; bases outside gene matches: 7. Germline CDR1 reads SGHDT; CDR2 reads YYEEEE. The CDR3 length is 15 residues. DNA of the CDR3: TGTGCCAGCAGCTTTTCTGGACAGGGAAACTACGAGCAGTACTTC. It specifies CASSFSGQGNYEQYF. Variable domain in full (rest from reference TRBV5-6 and TRBJ2-7): DAGVTQSPTHLIKTRGQQVTLRCSPKSGHDTVSWYQQALGQGPQFIFQYYEEEERQRGNFPDRFSGHQFPNYSSELNVNALLLGDSALYLCASSFSGQGNYEQYFGPGTRLTVT.

Judged by abundance, this clonotype is medium-sized (0.01 to 0.1%). The V call is TRBV19, the J call TRBJ2-1, with a weak D call TRBD1 (5 bases). CDR1 is LNHDA and CDR2 is SQIVND in the germline V gene (reference sequence). The CDR3 has 13 residues. V was trimmed by 3 bases and J by 9 bases, leaving 12 bases between them. CDR3 DNA sequence: TGTGCCAGTAGTATTTGGGGCGCGAGTGAGCAGTTCTTC. As protein: CASSIWGASEQFF.